The 11 T cell receptor beta chains in this list originate from one sample, sequenced in a study of blood T cell repertoires in COVID-19. TCRdb's table, derived via immunoSEQ multiplex PCR, lists solely in-frame clones and lacks some. The sample lists 450,000 to 600,000 clones, roughly 87% occurring once. The sample taken for sequencing was PBMCs or T cells enriched from blood (not recorded which). These receptors all stem from a young woman who had recovered from COVID-19.

The rearrangement links TRBV11-2 to TRBJ2-1, with unresolved D. The CDR3 is made up of 14 amino acids. Per the germline V gene, CDR1 is SGHAT and CDR2 is FQNNGV. V shed 1 base and J shed 9 bases, with 13 bases lying between them. This chain's CDR3 is CASSLGHSRSEQFF. CDR3 nucleotides: TGTGCCAGCAGCTTAGGCCACTCAAGGAGTGAGCAGTTCTTC.

This clone has only a few counts. The rearrangement links TRBV5-6 to TRBJ1-1; D is undetermined. This CDR3 is 15 amino acids long. V was clipped by 2 bases and J by 0 bases, with 11 bases between them. Germline CDR1 SGHDT, CDR2 YYEEEE. Here the CDR3 DNA reads TGTGCCAGCAGCTTCAATGCCAGTTTGAACACTGAAGCTTTCTTT. Translated: CASSFNASLNTEAFF.

The V call is TRBV2, the J call TRBJ2-2; TRBD2 agrees at 8 bases. The CDR3 runs 15 residues. Germline V CDR1 and CDR2: SNHLY, FYNNEI. The junction had 6 bases not matched to a gene; V was cut back by 6 bases and J by 3 bases. The CDR3 DNA reads as TGTGCCAGCAGGGTGGCGGGGGGAGACACCGGGGAGCTGTTTTTT. It encodes CASRVAGGDTGELFF.

V usage is TRBV4-1 and J usage is TRBJ2-7; 8 bases match TRBD1. This CDR3 is built from 15 residues. V lost 2 bases to trimming and J lost 5 bases; unmatched junction nucleotides: 8. Per the germline V gene, CDR1 is MGHRA and CDR2 is YSYEKL. The CDR3: CASSQRGTGGHEQYF. The CDR3 DNA follows: TGCGCCAGCAGCCAAAGGGGGACAGGTGGTCACGAGCAGTACTTC.

The V call is TRBV15, the J call TRBJ1-4; D perhaps matches TRBD1 (5 bases). The CDR3 loop spans 14 amino acids. With 2 bases removed from V and 8 bases from J, the gap between germline ends came to 12 bases. CDR1 and CDR2 (germline): LNHNV, YYDKDF (reference sequence). CDR3 region: CATSRIGSGEKLFF. For the CDR3, the DNA is TGTGCCACCAGCAGAATAGGGTCAGGGGAAAAACTGTTTTTT.

This chain links TRBV19 with TRBJ2-7; 12 bases match TRBD1. V lost 0 bases and J lost 5; bases outside the gene matches: 5. Germline-derived CDR1 and CDR2 are LNHDA and SQIVND (reference sequence). This CDR3 is 16 amino acids long. The CDR3 is CASSIDLGQGADEQYF. The CDR3 DNA sequence: TGTGCCAGTAGTATAGATCTGGGACAGGGGGCCGACGAGCAGTACTTC.

The chain couples TRBV6-5 to TRBJ1-1; 7 bases fit TRBD1. Per germline, CDR1 MNHEY and CDR2 SVGAGI. The CDR3 spans 16 residues. With 0 bases clipped from V and 0 bases from J, the junction kept 4 bases outside the gene matches. The DNA for the CDR3 is TGTGCCAGCAGTTACTCGGTGACAGGGTTGAACACTGAAGCTTTCTTT. Translated: CASSYSVTGLNTEAFF.

This clone was seen once. The J gene is TRBJ2-2, the V gene TRBV6-5, with 8 nucleotides matching TRBD2. The V and J ends lost 5 bases and 8 bases, in that order; junction bases with no gene match: 4. CDR1 MNHEY and CDR2 SVGAGI come from the germline V gene. This CDR3 spans 13 amino acids. Written as DNA, the CDR3 is TGTGCCAGCAGTCGGGGGGGGAGAGGGGAGCTGTTTTTT. Translated, it gives CASSRGGRGELFF.

The rearrangement uses TRBV4-1 and TRBJ1-2; tentative D call: TRBD1 (5 bases). Germline-derived CDR1 and CDR2 are MGHRA and YSYEKL. This CDR3 has 14 amino acids. Trimming took 7 bases from V and 4 from J, leaving 16 bases between them. In DNA form, the CDR3 reads TGCGCCAGCACGACGGCAGGGAGGTCCTATGGCTACACCTTC. Translated: CASTTAGRSYGYTF.

The V and J genes are TRBV7-8 and TRBJ2-6; tentatively, D is TRBD1 (5 bases). CDR1 and CDR2 (germline): SGHVS, FQNEAQ. The V end was cut by 5 bases, the J end by 4 bases, with 12 bases between. The CDR3 is made up of 15 amino acids. Written as DNA, the CDR3 is TGTGCCAGCAGCCCCCTCAGGGCCGGGGCCAACGTCCTGACTTTC. Residues: CASSPLRAGANVLTF.

This clone was counted once. The chain links TRBV7-2 to TRBJ2-3; TRBD2 matches 11 bases. The CDR3 length is 19 residues. Germline trimming cut 5 bases from V and 1 base from J; bases unmatched to any gene: 14. The germline gives CDR1 SGHTA, CDR2 FQGNSA. Here the CDR3 reads CASSPIRPGLADRTDTQYF. CDR3 bases: TGTGCCAGCAGCCCGATAAGACCGGGACTAGCGGATCGCACAGATACGCAGTATTTT. Looking up the rest from reference TRBV7-2 and TRBJ2-3 gives the full variable domain: GAGVSQSPSNKVTEKGKDVELRCDPISGHTALYWYRQSLGQGLEFLIYFQGNSAPDKSGLPSDRFSAERTGGSVSTLTIQRTQQEDSAVYLCASSPIRPGLADRTDTQYFGPGTRLTVL.